Here is one T cell receptor (beta chain) with its context. What it recognizes is unknown. This entry is derived from a study of cytomegalovirus exposure and HLA in healthy donors. Findings and limits, study-wide: With high specificity and sensitivity, the classifier reportedly diagnosed cytomegalovirus status. In vitro work confirmed that a few CMV-associated chains recognize CMV antigens. Investigators reported approximately 150 TCR beta chains as tied to cytomegalovirus.

The table came from immunoSEQ multiplex PCR; TCRdb's copy has only in-frame clones and leaves some out. The sample lists about 110,000 clones, around 85% occurring once. CDR1 is GTSNPN, CDR2 SVGIG, per germline (reference sequence). This CDR3 is 14 amino acids long. V was shortened by 2 bases and J by 4 bases, with 13 bases between the two germline ends. The approximately 130-subject validation cohort, separate from the 666-subject first cohort, included the donors. The sequenced sample was PBMCs. The TCR comes from a woman younger than 35 in good health and CMV-seronegative. This sequence joins TRBV30 and TRBJ2-3; tentatively, D is TRBD1 (6 bases). This CDR3 is CAWSPGENPDTQYF. CDR3 nucleotides: TGTGCCTGGAGTCCAGGGGAGAATCCAGATACGCAGTATTTT. Combining the CDR3 with reference TRBV30 and TRBJ2-3 gives the whole variable domain SQTIHQWPATLVQPVGSPLSLECTVEGTSNPNLYWYRQAAGRGLQLLFYSVGIGQISSEVPQNLSASRPQDRQFILSSKKLLLSDSGFYLCAWSPGENPDTQYFGPGTRLTVL.